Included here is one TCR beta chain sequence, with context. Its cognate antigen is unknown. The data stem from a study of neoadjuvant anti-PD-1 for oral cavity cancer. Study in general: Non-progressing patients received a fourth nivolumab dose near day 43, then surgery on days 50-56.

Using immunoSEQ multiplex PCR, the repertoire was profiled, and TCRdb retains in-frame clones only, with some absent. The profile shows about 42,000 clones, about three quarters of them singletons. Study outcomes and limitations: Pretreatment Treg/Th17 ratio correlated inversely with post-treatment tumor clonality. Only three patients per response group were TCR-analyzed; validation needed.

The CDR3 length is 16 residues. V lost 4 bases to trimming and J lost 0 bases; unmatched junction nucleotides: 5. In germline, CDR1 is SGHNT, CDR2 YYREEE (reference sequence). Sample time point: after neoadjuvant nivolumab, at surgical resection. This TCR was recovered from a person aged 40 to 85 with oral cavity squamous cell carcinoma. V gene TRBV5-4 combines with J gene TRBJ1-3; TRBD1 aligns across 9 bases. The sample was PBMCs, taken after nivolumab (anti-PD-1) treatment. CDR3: CASSGKTGGSGNTIYF. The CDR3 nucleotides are TGTGCCAGCAGCGGGAAGACAGGGGGCTCTGGAAACACCATATATTTT. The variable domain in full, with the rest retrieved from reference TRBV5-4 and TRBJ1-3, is ETGVTQSPTHLIKTRGQQVTLRCSSQSGHNTVSWYQQALGQGPQFIFQYYREEENGRGNFPPRFSGLQFPNYSSELNVNALELDDSALYLCASSGKTGGSGNTIYFGEGSWLTVV.